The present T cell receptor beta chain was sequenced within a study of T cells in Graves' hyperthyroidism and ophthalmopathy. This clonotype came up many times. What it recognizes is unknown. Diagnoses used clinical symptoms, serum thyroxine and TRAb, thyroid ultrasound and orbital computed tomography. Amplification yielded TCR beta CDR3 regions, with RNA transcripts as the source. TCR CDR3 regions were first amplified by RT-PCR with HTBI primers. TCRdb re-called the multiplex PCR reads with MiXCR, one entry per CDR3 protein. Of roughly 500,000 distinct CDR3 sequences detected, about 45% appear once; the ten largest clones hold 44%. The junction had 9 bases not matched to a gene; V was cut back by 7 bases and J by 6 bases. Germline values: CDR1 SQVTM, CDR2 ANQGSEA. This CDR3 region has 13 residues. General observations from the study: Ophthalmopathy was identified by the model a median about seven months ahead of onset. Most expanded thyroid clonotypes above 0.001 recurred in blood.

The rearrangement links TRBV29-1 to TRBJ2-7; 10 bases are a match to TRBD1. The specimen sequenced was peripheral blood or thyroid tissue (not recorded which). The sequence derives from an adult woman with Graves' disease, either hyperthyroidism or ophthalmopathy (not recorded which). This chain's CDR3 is CSASPTGGGEQYF. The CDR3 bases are TGCAGCGCCTCCCCGACAGGGGGCGGCGAGCAGTACTTC.